The present entry profiles one TCR beta chain with its context. Its antigen is not identified. TCRdb's copy holds only in-frame clones and misses some; the assay was immunoSEQ multiplex PCR. The sample has a few hundred thousand clones, 74% seen once. These data come from a study of shared clonotypes between healthy human individuals. Study-wide points: Donor clonotype sharing was expected to depend on sequencing depth.

This CDR3 spans 12 amino acids. The V gene lost 3 bases and the J gene lost 1 base, with 3 bases spanning the gap. Germline V lookup: CDR1 SGDLS, CDR2 YYNGEE. The clonotype was recovered from a man aged 25-45 years in good health. The V and J genes are TRBV9 and TRBJ2-3, with no clear D. Sequencing input: memory CD4+ T cells sorted from blood. This sample's subset: CD45RA-negative fraction. In DNA, the CDR3 is TGTGCCAGCAGCGAGGGCACAGATACGCAGTATTTT. Translated: CASSEGTDTQYF.